A selection of T cell receptor beta chains follows, all from one sample in a study of blood T cell repertoires in COVID-19. TCRdb keeps only in-frame clones here, not all; method: immunoSEQ multiplex PCR. The repertoire holds 130,000 to 150,000 clones, with approximately 90% as singletons. What was sequenced was peripheral blood. These receptors were obtained from a human donor in a cohort sampled during active COVID-19. CDR3s leave out the opening cysteine and the closing phenylalanine or tryptophan.

V gene	J gene	CDR3 protein
TRBV19	TRBJ2-7	ASSMQGDYEQY
TRBV6-1	TRBJ1-2	ASSEQQNYGYT
TRBV4-1	TRBJ1-1	ASSQEHRAGTEAF
TRBV5-1	TRBJ1-2	ASSSQGLNYGYT
TRBV29-1	TRBJ1-1	SARVGSEAF
TRBV5-1	TRBJ1-1	ASSLGQGALNTEAF
TRBV27	TRBJ1-2	ASSLGGNYGYT
TRBV30	TRBJ1-4	AWRRPGDEKLF
TRBV27	TRBJ2-3	ASSSLLAGGLTDTQY
TRBV5-6	TRBJ1-2	ASSLVGDVDRGNGYT
TRBV5-1	TRBJ2-3	ASSFWVQRERTDTQY
TRBV2	TRBJ1-3	ASSQGGTIY
TRBV7-2	TRBJ1-6	ASSIRQGSSPLH
TRBV6-2/TRBV6-3	TRBJ1-1	ASSYSMPRGMDTEAF
TRBV5-1	TRBJ2-7	ASSLRGPEQY
TRBV27	TRBJ2-3	ASSPQTGGTDTQY
TRBV30	TRBJ2-2	AWSVIFARTASTGELF
TRBV4-1	TRBJ2-5	ASSSPRQGLQETQY
TRBV18	TRBJ1-1	ASSSRDEAF
TRBV6-5	TRBJ2-1	ASSWGLAGTGNEQF
TRBV5-3	TRBJ1-2	ARSLDRSYQGYT
TRBV18	TRBJ1-2	ASSPMREGLSYGCT
TRBV3-1/TRBV3-2	TRBJ1-1	ASSQGRANTEAF
TRBV7-8	TRBJ2-7	ASSARDRVYEQY
TRBV27	TRBJ2-1	ASIKRSFGQF
TRBV7-9	TRBJ2-4	ASSSGVFRDKNIQY